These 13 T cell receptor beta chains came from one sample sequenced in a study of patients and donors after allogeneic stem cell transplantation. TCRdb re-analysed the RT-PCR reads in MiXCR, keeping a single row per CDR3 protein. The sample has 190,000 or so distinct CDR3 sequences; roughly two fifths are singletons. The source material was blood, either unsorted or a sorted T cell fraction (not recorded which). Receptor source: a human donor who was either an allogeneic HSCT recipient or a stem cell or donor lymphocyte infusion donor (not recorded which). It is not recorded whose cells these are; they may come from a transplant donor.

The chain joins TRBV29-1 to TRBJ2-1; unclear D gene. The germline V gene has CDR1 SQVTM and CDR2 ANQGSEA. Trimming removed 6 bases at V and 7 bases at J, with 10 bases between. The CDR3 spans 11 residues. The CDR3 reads CSVTNNNEQFF. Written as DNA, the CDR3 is TGCAGCGTGACAAATAATAATGAGCAGTTCTTC.

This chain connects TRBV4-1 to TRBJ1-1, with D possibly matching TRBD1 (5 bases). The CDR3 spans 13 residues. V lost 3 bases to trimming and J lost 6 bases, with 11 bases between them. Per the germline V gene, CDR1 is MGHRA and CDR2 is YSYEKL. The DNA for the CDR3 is TGCGCCAGCAGCCATCCCGGGGGACCTGAAGCTTTCTTT. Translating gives CASSHPGGPEAFF.

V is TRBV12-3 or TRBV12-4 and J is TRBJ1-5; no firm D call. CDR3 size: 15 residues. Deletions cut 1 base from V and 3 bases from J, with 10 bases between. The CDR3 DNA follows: TGTGCCAGCAGTTTAGACAACAGACTCAATCAGCCCCAGCATTTT. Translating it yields CASSLDNRLNQPQHF.

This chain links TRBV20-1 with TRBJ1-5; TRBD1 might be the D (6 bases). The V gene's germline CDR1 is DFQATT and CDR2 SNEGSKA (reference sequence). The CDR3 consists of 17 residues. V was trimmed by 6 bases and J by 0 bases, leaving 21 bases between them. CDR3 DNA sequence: TGCAGTGCCAATTTGGGCGGGGGGGCATATAGCAATCAGCCCCAGCATTTT. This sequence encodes CSANLGGGAYSNQPQHF.

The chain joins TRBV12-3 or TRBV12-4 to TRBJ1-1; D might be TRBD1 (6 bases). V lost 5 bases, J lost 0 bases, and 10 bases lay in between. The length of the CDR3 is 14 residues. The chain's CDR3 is CASSQTGMNTEAFF. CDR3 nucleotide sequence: TGTGCCAGCAGTCAAACAGGGATGAACACTGAAGCTTTCTTT.

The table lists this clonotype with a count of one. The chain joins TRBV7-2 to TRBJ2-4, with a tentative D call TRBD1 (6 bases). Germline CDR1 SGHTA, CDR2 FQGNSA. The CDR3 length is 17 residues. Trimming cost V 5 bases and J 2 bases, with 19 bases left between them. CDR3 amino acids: CASSPRGQPLPKNIQYF. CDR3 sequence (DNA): TGTGCCAGCAGCCCCCGAGGACAGCCTTTGCCCAAAAACATTCAGTACTTC.

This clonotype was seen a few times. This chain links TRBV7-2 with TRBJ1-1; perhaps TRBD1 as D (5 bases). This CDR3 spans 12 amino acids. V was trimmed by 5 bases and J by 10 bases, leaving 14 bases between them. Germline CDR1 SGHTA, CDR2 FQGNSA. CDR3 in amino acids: CASSTTGTGAFF. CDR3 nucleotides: TGTGCCAGCAGCACCACCGGGACGGGAGCTTTCTTT.

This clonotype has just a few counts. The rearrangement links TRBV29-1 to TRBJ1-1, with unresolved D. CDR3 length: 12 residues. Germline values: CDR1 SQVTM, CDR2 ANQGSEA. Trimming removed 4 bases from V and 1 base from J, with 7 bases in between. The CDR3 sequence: CSVGLRNTEAFF. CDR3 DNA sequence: TGCAGCGTTGGCCTTCGGAACACTGAAGCTTTCTTT.

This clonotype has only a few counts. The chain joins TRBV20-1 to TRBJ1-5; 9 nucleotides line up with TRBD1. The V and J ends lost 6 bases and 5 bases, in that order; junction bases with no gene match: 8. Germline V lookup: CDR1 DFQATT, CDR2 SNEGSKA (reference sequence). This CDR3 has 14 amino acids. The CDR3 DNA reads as TGCAGTGCGACCGGACAGGGGAGATATCAGCCCCAGCATTTT. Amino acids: CSATGQGRYQPQHF.

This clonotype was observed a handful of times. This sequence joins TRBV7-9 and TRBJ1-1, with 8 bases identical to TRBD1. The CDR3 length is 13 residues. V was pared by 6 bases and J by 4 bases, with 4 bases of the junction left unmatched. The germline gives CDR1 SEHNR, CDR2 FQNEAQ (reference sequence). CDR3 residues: CASRPQGATEAFF. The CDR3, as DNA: TGTGCCAGCAGACCTCAGGGGGCCACTGAAGCTTTCTTT. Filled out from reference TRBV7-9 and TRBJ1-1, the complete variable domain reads DTGVSQNPRHKITKRGQNVTFRCDPISEHNRLYWYRQTLGQGPEFLTYFQNEAQLEKSRLLSDRFSAERPKGSFSTLEIQRTEQGDSAMYLCASRPQGATEAFFGQGTRLTVV.

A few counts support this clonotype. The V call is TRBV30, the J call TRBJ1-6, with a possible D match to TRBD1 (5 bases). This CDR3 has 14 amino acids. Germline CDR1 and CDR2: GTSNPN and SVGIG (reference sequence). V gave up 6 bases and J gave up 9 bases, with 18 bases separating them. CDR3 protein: CACRDSQFSSPLHF. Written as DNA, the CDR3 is TGTGCCTGCCGGGACTCCCAATTTAGTTCACCCCTCCACTTT.

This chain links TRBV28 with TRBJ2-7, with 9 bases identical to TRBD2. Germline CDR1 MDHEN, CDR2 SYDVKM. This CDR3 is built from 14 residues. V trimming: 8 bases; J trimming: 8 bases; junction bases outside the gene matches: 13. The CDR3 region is CASRSGSGGGKQYF. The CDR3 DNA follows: TGTGCCAGCCGGTCGGGTAGCGGGGGTGGCAAGCAGTACTTC.

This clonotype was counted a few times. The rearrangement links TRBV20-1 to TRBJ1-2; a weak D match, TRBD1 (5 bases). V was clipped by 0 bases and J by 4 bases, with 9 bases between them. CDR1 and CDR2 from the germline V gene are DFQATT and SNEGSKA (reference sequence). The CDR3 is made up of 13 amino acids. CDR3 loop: CSARDGRAYGYTF. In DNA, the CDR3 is TGCAGTGCTAGAGATGGCAGGGCCTATGGCTACACCTTC.